This TCR beta chain was identified in a study of T cell clones after liver transplantation. The trim removed 4 bases at V and 7 bases at J, leaving 6 bases unmatched. This CDR3 is 15 amino acids long. In germline, CDR1 is SNHLY, CDR2 FYNNEI. TCRdb's copy holds only in-frame clones and misses some; the assay was immunoSEQ multiplex PCR. The repertoire holds about 45,000 clones, about 86% seen once, with approximately 2.7% in the top ten. This TCR was recovered from a human patient who received a liver transplant. Some of these T cells may belong to the graft donor. The starting material was CD4+ T cells from blood, obtained 24 months after liver transplant. The chain carries TRBV2 and TRBJ1-5; 11 bases are a match to TRBD1. CDR3 residues: CASSVGQGVGQPQHF. The CDR3 nucleotides read TGTGCCAGCAGTGTGGGACAGGGGGTAGGGCAGCCCCAGCATTTT.